These 30 T cell receptor beta chains originate from one sample sequenced in a study of CD8+CD57+ T cells in acquired aplastic anemia. Genomic DNA, the template, was used for profiling of the TCR beta VDJ and CDR3. Via MiXCR, TCRdb re-called the reads, giving one row per CDR3 protein. The sample consists of 130,000 or so distinct CDR3 sequences, around 41% of them appearing once. The sequenced sample consisted of sorted CD4+, CD8+, or CD8+CD57+ T cells (not recorded which) from PBMCs. These receptor sequences come from a human donor in good health, serving as a control.

The chain recombines TRBV29-1 with TRBJ2-5; tentatively, D is TRBD1 (8 bases). Trimming took 5 bases from V and 5 from J, leaving 18 bases between them. CDR3 length: 14 amino acids. CDR1 and CDR2 from the germline V gene are SQVTM and ANQGSEA. For the CDR3, the DNA is TGCAGCGTTACCCGGACAGGGCGGGAGGAGACCCAGTACTTC. Translation gives CSVTRTGREETQYF.

Concerning this clonotype itself: A much larger clone sits a single nucleotide away, making a read error possible. The rearrangement links TRBV5-1 to TRBJ1-4, with 8 bases matching TRBD1. The ends lost 4 bases at V and 4 bases at J; junction bases unmatched: 6. CDR1 and CDR2 (germline): SGHRS, YFSETQ. The length of the CDR3 is 15 residues. The CDR3 DNA follows: TGCGCCAGCAGCCTGGGGACAGGATATAATGAAAAACTGTTTTTT. It yields the protein CASSLGTGYNEKLFF.

The CDR3 bases are TGTGCCAGCAGCCAAGTCCAGGGGGCGTCCGGCTACACCTTC. It is translated as CASSQVQGASGYTF. The chain couples TRBV14 to TRBJ1-2; 8 bases map to TRBD1. The CDR3 is made up of 14 amino acids. With 1 base clipped from V and 8 bases from J, the junction kept 6 bases outside the gene matches. CDR1 is SGHDN, CDR2 FVKESK, per germline.

The sample holds many counts of this clonotype. The chain joins TRBV28 to TRBJ1-2; TRBD1 might be the D (6 bases). The CDR3 totals 12 residues. V was trimmed by 6 bases and J by 4 bases, leaving 9 bases between them. CDR1 and CDR2 from the germline V gene are MDHEN and SYDVKM. In DNA, the CDR3 is TGTGCCAGCAGCCAACAGGGCTATGGCTACACCTTC. Translation gives CASSQQGYGYTF.

This clonotype was seen at least ten times. This chain joins TRBV4-2 and TRBJ1-3; no reliable D call. The V gene lost 0 bases and the J gene lost 7 bases, with 16 bases spanning the gap. Germline V gives CDR1 LGHNA, CDR2 YNFKEQ. This CDR3 has 16 residues. CDR3 in amino acids: CASSQEVGRRWNTIYF. The CDR3 DNA is TGTGCCAGCAGCCAAGAAGTGGGCAGGCGGTGGAACACCATATATTTT.

This clonotype was observed many times. The rearrangement uses TRBV6-6 and TRBJ1-5; 11 bases are shared with TRBD1. Per the germline V gene, CDR1 is MNHNY and CDR2 is SVGAGI (reference sequence). J gave up 4 bases and V 0 bases, and 2 bases lay outside the gene matches. The CDR3 is 16 residues long. In nucleotides, the CDR3 is TGTGCCAGCAGTTACTCGGACAGGGGGCGGAATCAGCCCCAGCATTTT. Translation: CASSYSDRGRNQPQHF.

The rearrangement uses TRBV2 and TRBJ2-3; D is perhaps TRBD2 (6 bases). V lost 11 bases to trimming and J lost 0 bases, with 12 bases between them. This CDR3 comprises 13 residues. CDR1 is SNHLY, CDR2 FYNNEI, per germline. CDR3 in DNA: TGTGCCTTCGGGGCGGGAAGCACAGATACGCAGTATTTT. Residues: CAFGAGSTDTQYF.

This clonotype was counted only a few times. A much larger clone differs by one base, so this may be a read error. The final CDR3 position lacks the conserved phenylalanine or tryptophan, pointing to a likely read error. The rearrangement links TRBV12-5 to TRBJ2-1; D is unclear. CDR1 LGHNT and CDR2 FRNRAP come from the germline V gene. The CDR3 has 13 amino acids. Trimming took off 3 bases at V and 7 bases at J, with 10 bases between the two ends. CDR3 coding DNA: TGTGCTAGTGGTTTTTCAATGGGGAATGAGCAGTTCCTC. Its translation: CASGFSMGNEQFL.

This sequence joins TRBV7-8 and TRBJ2-1; D is perhaps TRBD2 (6 bases). Per the germline V gene, CDR1 is SGHVS and CDR2 is FQNEAQ. Trimming took off 1 base at V and 9 bases at J, with 10 bases between the two ends. The CDR3 covers 13 residues. The CDR3 DNA is TGTGCCAGCAGCTTAGGACTAGTTAGTGAGCAGTTCTTC. It specifies CASSLGLVSEQFF.

This clonotype was seen a single time. This chain connects TRBV20-1 to TRBJ1-3, with TRBD1 matching over 7 bases. There are 15 residues in the CDR3. V was pared by 6 bases and J by 0 bases, with 8 bases of the junction left unmatched. The germline V gene has CDR1 DFQATT and CDR2 SNEGSKA (reference sequence). In DNA form, the CDR3 reads TGCAGTGCCTTGGGACAGACAGACTCTGGAAACACCATATATTTT. Translated: CSALGQTDSGNTIYF.

A word on this clonotype: This clone may be a read error of a much larger clone one base away. The V gene is TRBV12-3 or TRBV12-4, the J gene TRBJ1-2; tentative D call: TRBD1 (5 bases). The CDR3 loop spans 12 amino acids. V dropped 8 bases and J dropped 6 bases, with 13 bases sitting between them. DNA for the CDR3: TGTGCCAGCCTACGGGGGATGAATGGCTACACCTTC. This gives the protein CASLRGMNGYTF.

V usage is TRBV10-1 and J usage is TRBJ2-1; 7 bases agree with TRBD1. CDR1 and CDR2 from the germline V gene are WNHNN and SYGVQD (reference sequence). J lost 8 bases, V lost 5 bases, and 6 bases had no gene match. The CDR3 contains 13 residues. CDR3 amino acids: CASSTGAGDEQFF. Written as DNA, the CDR3 is TGCGCCAGCAGTACAGGGGCTGGGGATGAGCAGTTCTTC.

This clonotype was detected only a few times. The genes are TRBV19 and TRBJ1-5; TRBD1 matches 10 bases. The CDR3 spans 11 residues. Germline CDR1 and CDR2: LNHDA and SQIVND (reference sequence). J was trimmed by 13 bases and V by 7 bases; bases with no gene match: 4. The DNA for the CDR3 is TGTGCCAGTATGGGACAGGGGAATCAGCATTTT. It codes for CASMGQGNQHF.

As concerns this clonotype: Because the CDR3 is missing its conserved closing phenylalanine or tryptophan, this is likely a read error. It is unclear where the CDR3 begins or ends on the DNA, so no DNA is shown, and the CDR3 is as TCRdb lists it. This chain uses TRBV20-1 with TRBJ2-3. The CDR3 has 11 amino acids, counting both end residues. Germline V gene lookup returns CDR1 DFQATT and CDR2 SNEGSKA (reference sequence). The CDR3 here is CSASLRDTHYS.

The V and J genes are TRBV7-8 and TRBJ1-1; D gene ambiguous. CDR3 length equals 12 residues. Germline-derived CDR1 and CDR2 are SGHVS and FQNEAQ. V dropped 4 bases and J dropped 1 base, with 4 bases sitting between them. CDR3 DNA sequence: TGTGCCAGCAGCTATGGGAACACTGAAGCTTTCTTT. Protein product: CASSYGNTEAFF.

This clonotype was observed many times. This chain uses TRBV5-4 with TRBJ2-7; perhaps D is TRBD1 or TRBD2 (5 bases each). V dropped 0 bases and J dropped 2 bases, with 12 bases sitting between them. The CDR3 contains 15 residues. Germline V gives CDR1 SGHNT, CDR2 YYREEE (reference sequence). The CDR3 nucleotides read TGTGCCAGCAGCTTGGGTAGGGACCCTGCCTACGAGCAGTACTTC. It is translated as CASSLGRDPAYEQYF.

This clonotype was picked up a small number of times. J is TRBJ1-1 and V is TRBV30; TRBD1 matches at 7 bases. The CDR3 extends over 14 amino acids. V lost 4 bases and J lost 12; bases outside the gene matches: 17. Germline assignment: CDR1 GTSNPN and CDR2 SVGIG (reference sequence). This CDR3 is CAWTRFGTEQESFF. CDR3 DNA sequence: TGTGCCTGGACCCGATTTGGGACAGAACAGGAGTCTTTCTTT. Full variable domain (remainder filled in from reference TRBV30 and TRBJ1-1): SQTIHQWPATLVQPVGSPLSLECTVEGTSNPNLYWYRQAAGRGLQLLFYSVGIGQISSEVPQNLSASRPQDRQFILSSKKLLLSDSGFYLCAWTRFGTEQESFFGQGTRLTVV.

The rearrangement joins TRBV29-1 to TRBJ1-2; D is possibly TRBD1 (5 bases). The length of the CDR3 is 14 residues. Germline CDR1 is SQVTM and CDR2 is ANQGSEA. V lost 4 bases to trimming and J lost 9 bases, with 21 bases between them. Here the CDR3 DNA reads TGCAGCGTTGGGCGGGACCAGGGCCCCCTAAGCTACACCTTC. This translates into CSVGRDQGPLSYTF. The whole variable domain, remainder taken from reference TRBV29-1 and TRBJ1-2, is SAVISQKPSRDICQRGTSLTIQCQVDSQVTMMFWYRQQPGQSLTLIATANQGSEATYESGFVIDKFPISRPNLTFSTLTVSNMSPEDSSIYLCSVGRDQGPLSYTFGSGTRLTVV.

This clonotype was counted at least ten times. The chain employs TRBV12-3 or TRBV12-4 and TRBJ1-1, with D possibly TRBD1 on 6 matching bases. The V gene lost 3 bases and the J gene lost 7 bases, with 12 bases spanning the gap. The CDR3 is 13 residues long. CDR3 sequence reads: CASSFTGTGEAFF. CDR3 coding DNA: TGTGCCAGCAGTTTCACAGGGACGGGTGAAGCTTTCTTT.

V is TRBV2 and J is TRBJ1-2, with D possibly TRBD1 on 6 matching bases. Trimming shortened V by 5 bases and J by 11 bases, and 15 bases separated the two germline ends. This CDR3 region has 12 residues. Looked up from germline, CDR1 is SNHLY and CDR2 is FYNNEI. Here the CDR3 reads CASSTGGRGYTF. The CDR3 DNA is TGTGCCAGCAGTACCGGGGGCAGGGGTTACACCTTC.

The chain combines TRBV5-1 with TRBJ1-6; 8 bases align to TRBD1. The germline V gene encodes CDR1 SGHRS and CDR2 YFSETQ. Trimming at V came to 4 bases and at J to 8 bases, leaving 5 bases not matched to a gene. This CDR3 is 14 amino acids long. The CDR3 here is CASSGGQDYSPLHF. The CDR3 bases are TGCGCCAGCAGCGGGGGACAGGATTATTCACCCCTCCACTTT.

This clonotype was seen ten or more times. V is TRBV24-1 and J is TRBJ1-1; 9 bases fit TRBD1. Germline V lookup: CDR1 KGHDR, CDR2 SFDVKD. This CDR3 has 15 amino acids. Trimming removed 3 bases from V and 4 bases from J; junction bases left unmatched: 5. The CDR3 sequence is CATSDNTGGLTEAFF. The CDR3 DNA is TGTGCCACCAGTGATAACACAGGGGGCCTCACTGAAGCTTTCTTT.

This chain joins TRBV7-9 and TRBJ2-7; D gene ambiguous. This CDR3 has 13 residues. Per germline, CDR1 SEHNR and CDR2 FQNEAQ (reference sequence). Deletions cut 5 bases from V and 4 bases from J, with 12 bases between. CDR3 in amino acids: CASSPERPYEQYF. The CDR3 coding sequence is TGTGCCAGCAGCCCAGAACGCCCATACGAGCAGTACTTC. Drawing the rest from reference TRBV7-9 and TRBJ2-7, the complete variable domain is DTGVSQNPRHKITKRGQNVTFRCDPISEHNRLYWYRQTLGQGPEFLTYFQNEAQLEKSRLLSDRFSAERPKGSFSTLEIQRTEQGDSAMYLCASSPERPYEQYFGPGTRLTVT.

V usage is TRBV7-2 and J usage is TRBJ1-2; D possibly corresponds to TRBD1 (5 bases). CDR1 and CDR2 from the germline V gene are SGHTA and FQGNSA. The CDR3 loop spans 15 amino acids. Deletions cut 2 bases from V and 10 bases from J, with 20 bases between. In DNA form, the CDR3 reads TGTGCCAGCAGCTTAATGATGCGACGGGGGAATGACTACACCTTC. Its protein is CASSLMMRRGNDYTF.

The rearrangement joins TRBV29-1 to TRBJ1-1; D is undetermined. Trimming took 0 bases from V and 4 from J, leaving 6 bases between them. The CDR3 consists of 12 residues. CDR1 is SQVTM and CDR2 is ANQGSEA in the germline V gene. The CDR3 here is CSVEDRGTEAFF. CDR3 nucleotides: TGCAGCGTTGAAGATCGGGGCACTGAAGCTTTCTTT.

The genes are TRBV2 and TRBJ2-7; the D call may be TRBD1 or TRBD2 (5 bases each). Between the trimmed V and J ends, which lost 6 bases and 2 bases, there was a span of 11 bases. The CDR3 totals 13 residues. CDR1 and CDR2 (germline): SNHLY, FYNNEI. DNA for the CDR3: TGTGCCAGCAGAGAGGGGCGGGCCTACGAGCAGTACGTC. This codes for CASREGRAYEQYV.

This clonotype was recorded only once. The chain couples TRBV11-2 to TRBJ2-3, with D unresolved. The CDR3 sequence is 16 residues long. The germline V gene has CDR1 SGHAT and CDR2 FQNNGV. The V gene lost 4 bases and the J gene lost 3 bases, with 17 bases spanning the gap. Here the CDR3 reads CASSSAGLLGTDTQYF. The DNA for the CDR3 is TGTGCCAGCAGCTCTGCCGGGTTACTGGGGACAGATACGCAGTATTTT.

This chain uses TRBV7-2 with TRBJ2-7; weak D call: TRBD2 (5 bases). V was trimmed by 3 bases and J by 9 bases, leaving 9 bases between them. The CDR3 contains 11 residues. The germline V gene encodes CDR1 SGHTA and CDR2 FQGNSA. CDR3 residues: CASSFRRGQYF. The CDR3, as DNA: TGTGCCAGCAGCTTTCGACGGGGGCAGTACTTC.

A few counts support this clonotype. The rearrangement joins TRBV7-9 to TRBJ1-2; D is possibly TRBD1 (5 bases). Trimming shortened V by 4 bases and J by 4 bases, and 10 bases separated the two germline ends. The CDR3 spans 13 residues. Germline CDR1 SEHNR, CDR2 FQNEAQ (reference sequence). The CDR3 nucleotides read TGTGCCAGCAGCTCGGCGGGGGGCTATGGCTACACCTTC. Its translation: CASSSAGGYGYTF.

This clonotype showed up just a few times. The chain combines TRBV30 with TRBJ2-2; D remains unclear. The V end was cut by 4 bases, the J end by 1 base, with 13 bases between. This CDR3 has 15 residues. Germline V CDR1 and CDR2: GTSNPN, SVGIG (reference sequence). CDR3 residues: CAWTVWTGNTGELFF. As DNA, the CDR3 is TGTGCCTGGACCGTATGGACGGGGAACACCGGGGAGCTGTTTTTT.